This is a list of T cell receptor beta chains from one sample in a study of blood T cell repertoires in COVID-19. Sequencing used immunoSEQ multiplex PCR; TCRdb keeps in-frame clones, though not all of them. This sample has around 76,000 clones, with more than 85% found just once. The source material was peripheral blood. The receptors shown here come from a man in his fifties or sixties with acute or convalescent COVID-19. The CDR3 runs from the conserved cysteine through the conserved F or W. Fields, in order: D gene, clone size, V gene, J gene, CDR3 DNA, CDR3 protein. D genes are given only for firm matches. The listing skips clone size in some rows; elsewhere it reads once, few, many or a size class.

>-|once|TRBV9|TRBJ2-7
TGTGCCAGCAGCTCCGGGGGCTACGAGCAGTACTTC
CASSSGGYEQYF
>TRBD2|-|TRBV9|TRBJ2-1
TGTGCCAGCAGCTTCACCCGGGGGGGCCTCAATGAGCAGTTCTTC
CASSFTRGGLNEQFF
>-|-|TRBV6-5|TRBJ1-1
TGTGCCAGCAGGCAGGGGATGAACACTGAAGCTTTCTTT
CASRQGMNTEAFF
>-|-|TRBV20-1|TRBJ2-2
TGCAGTGCCAGTGGGGCAGTCGGGGAGCTGTTTTTT
CSASGAVGELFF
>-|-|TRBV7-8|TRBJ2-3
TGTGCCAGCAGACCCAGGGGTGGTGGGAATACGCAGTATTTT
CASRPRGGGNTQYF
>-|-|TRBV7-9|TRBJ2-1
TGTGCCAGCAGCTTGGCTAGCTGGTACAATGAGCAGTTCTTC
CASSLASWYNEQFF
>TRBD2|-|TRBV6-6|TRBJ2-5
TGTGCCAGCAGTTACGCGCGGGGGGGTAATCAAGAGACCCAGTACTTC
CASSYARGGNQETQYF
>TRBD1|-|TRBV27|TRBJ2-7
TGTGCCAGCGCACCCGGGACAGGGGAATACGAGCAGTACTTC
CASAPGTGEYEQYF
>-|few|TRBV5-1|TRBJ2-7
TGCGCCAGCAGGGATGCTGGCGGAGGGAGGTCCTACGAGCAGTACTTC
CASRDAGGGRSYEQYF
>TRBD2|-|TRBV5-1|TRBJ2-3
TGCGCCAGCAGCTTGAGCGGCGGGGGGGCTGCAGATACGCAGTATTTT
CASSLSGGGAADTQYF
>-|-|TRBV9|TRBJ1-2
TGTGCCAGCAGCGTTGAACTTAACTATGGCTACACCTTC
CASSVELNYGYTF
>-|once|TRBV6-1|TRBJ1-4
TGTGCCAGCAGTGATAGGGGATTCGGTGAAAAACTGTTTTTT
CASSDRGFGEKLFF
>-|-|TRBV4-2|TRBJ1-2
TGTGCCAGCAGCCAAGCGACAGCCTATGGCTACACCTTC
CASSQATAYGYTF
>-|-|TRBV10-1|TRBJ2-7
TGCGCCAGCAGTGCCTCGGAGGCCCCCCGCTACGAGCAGTACTTC
CASSASEAPRYEQYF
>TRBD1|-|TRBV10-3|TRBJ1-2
TGTGCCCTCGGACAGGGGGCTAACTATGGCTACACCTTC
CALGQGANYGYTF
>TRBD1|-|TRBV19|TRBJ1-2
TGTGCCAGTAGTTGGACAGGGAACTATGGCTACACCTTC
CASSWTGNYGYTF
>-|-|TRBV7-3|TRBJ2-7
TGTGCCAGCAGCTTAGGGGCAGCCAGGGAGCAGTACTTC
CASSLGAAREQYF
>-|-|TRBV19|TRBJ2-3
TGTGCCAGTAGCATGACAGATACGCAGTATTTT
CASSMTDTQYF
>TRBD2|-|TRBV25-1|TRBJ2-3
TGTGCCAGCAGTGAATGGGGGACTAGTGGAACAGATACGCAGTATTTT
CASSEWGTSGTDTQYF
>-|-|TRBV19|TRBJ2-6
TGTGCCAGTAGTGTCCGAGGCCTCTCTGGGGCCAACGTCCTGACTTTC
CASSVRGLSGANVLTF
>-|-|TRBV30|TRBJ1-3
TGTGCCTGGAGCAGAGGGGACACTAACTCTGGAAACACCATATATTTT
CAWSRGDTNSGNTIYF
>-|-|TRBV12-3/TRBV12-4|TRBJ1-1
TGTGCCAGCAGTTTTGGCGGGGAAGCTTTCTTT
CASSFGGEAFF
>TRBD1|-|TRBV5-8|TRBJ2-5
TGTGCCAGCAGCCCAGGACAGGCCCAAGAGACCCAGTACTTC
CASSPGQAQETQYF
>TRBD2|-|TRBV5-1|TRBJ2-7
TGCGCCAGCAGCTTGGCCGAGGCTAGCGGGAGCTTTTCCTACGAGCAGTACTTC
CASSLAEASGSFSYEQYF
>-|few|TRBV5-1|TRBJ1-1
TGCGCCAGCAGCTCAGGCACGGGAGACACTGAAGCTTTCTTT
CASSSGTGDTEAFF
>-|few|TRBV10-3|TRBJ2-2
TGTGCCATCAGAGGGGGAGCAGGCACCGGGGAGCTGTTTTTT
CAIRGGAGTGELFF